The next 17 T cell receptor beta chains were all read from a single sample in a study of regulatory T cells in long-lasting Graves disease. This sample's time point: newly diagnosed GD, antithyroid drugs for less than 3 months. From RNA extracted from PBMCs, the TCR library was made. Relying on iRepertoire HTBI primers and Arm-PCR of CDR3 regions, the team built TCR beta libraries. One entry per CDR3 protein, called by TCRdb with MiXCR from the multiplex PCR reads. The table records about 440,000 distinct CDR3 sequences, 14% to 15% of them present only once. These data also featured in a second study, about T cells in Graves' hyperthyroidism and ophthalmopathy.

Sample: peripheral blood mononuclear cells (PBMCs), taken at new diagnosis, from a patient treated with antithyroid drugs. The receptors here all came from a woman in her twenties or thirties with Graves disease.

The chain carries TRBV20-1 and TRBJ2-4; D call uncertain. The CDR3 is 13 residues long. V was shortened by 3 bases and J by 2 bases, with 8 bases between the two germline ends. Germline V gives CDR1 DFQATT, CDR2 SNEGSKA (reference sequence). This CDR3 reads CSASEGPKNIQYF. The CDR3 nucleotides read TGCAGTGCTAGTGAAGGTCCCAAAAACATTCAGTACTTC.

This clonotype turned up a few times. This chain connects TRBV12-3 or TRBV12-4 to TRBJ2-7, with 12 nucleotides matching TRBD1. Losses at the gene ends were 3 bases for V and 9 bases for J; bases not matched to a gene: 3. The CDR3 length is 13 residues. DNA for the CDR3: TGTGCCAGCAGTTTTGGGACAGGGGGCGGGCAGTACTTC. Translated: CASSFGTGGGQYF.

Points on this clonotype: Since a much larger clone is just one base distant, this may be a read error. This chain links TRBV4-2 with TRBJ2-7, with D possibly matching TRBD2 (5 bases). Germline V lookup: CDR1 LGHNA, CDR2 YNFKEQ. The CDR3 covers 17 residues. CDR3 in DNA: TGTACCAGCAGCTCGGACTTCTCCCGGGGTGGATCGTACGAGCAGTACTTC. This codes for CTSSSDFSRGGSYEQYF.

This clonotype was recorded a few times. The chain has TRBV15 and TRBJ2-3, with D perhaps assigned TRBD1 or TRBD2 (5 bases each). Germline values: CDR1 LNHNV, CDR2 YYDKDF (reference sequence). Between the trimmed V and J ends, which lost 9 bases and 11 bases, there was a span of 21 bases. The CDR3 is 13 residues long. The CDR3 coding sequence is TGTGCCACTAGGGACGGGCCCAAGGATGTGCAGTATTTT. Translation gives CATRDGPKDVQYF.

This clonotype was detected ten times or more. The rearrangement uses TRBV12-3 or TRBV12-4 and TRBJ2-7; TRBD2 aligns across 9 bases. V lost 3 bases to trimming and J lost 2 bases; unmatched junction nucleotides: 5. This CDR3 has 15 amino acids. CDR3 amino acids: CASSFGLAPTYEQYF. The DNA of the CDR3 is TGTGCCAGCAGTTTCGGACTAGCGCCCACCTACGAGCAGTACTTC.

At least ten counts were recorded for this clonotype. The rearrangement joins TRBV2 to TRBJ1-1; D uncertain. V was pared by 7 bases and J by 1 base, with 10 bases between. Germline V gene sequence: CDR1 SNHLY, CDR2 FYNNEI. The CDR3 totals 13 residues. This chain's CDR3 is CASTLTWNTEAFF. The CDR3 bases are TGTGCCAGCACCCTTACTTGGAACACTGAAGCTTTCTTT.

In this sample, this clonotype turned up a few times. The J gene is TRBJ2-1, the V gene TRBV18; D gene ambiguous. The CDR3 runs to 15 residues. Germline values: CDR1 KGHSH, CDR2 LQKENI. Deletions cut 1 base from V and 5 bases from J, with 12 bases between. The CDR3 bases are TGTGCCAGCTCACCACGAGAAGCCACCGACAATGAGCAGTTCTTC. As protein: CASSPREATDNEQFF.

This clonotype was counted many times. The chain is built from TRBV20-1 and TRBJ2-3, with TRBD2 identical over 9 bases. V lost 4 bases, J lost 6 bases, and 11 bases stayed unmatched. Germline V lookup: CDR1 DFQATT, CDR2 SNEGSKA (reference sequence). The CDR3 covers 15 residues. CDR3: CSATLTSGPGDTQYF. The CDR3 nucleotides read TGCAGTGCTACCCTAACTAGCGGGCCCGGGGATACGCAGTATTTT.

The rearrangement links TRBV7-3 to TRBJ2-3, with D possibly being TRBD2 (6 bases). V gave up 5 bases and J gave up 2 bases, with 14 bases separating them. Germline CDR1 reads SGHTA; CDR2 reads FQGTGA. The CDR3 is 15 residues long. The CDR3, as DNA: TGTGCCAGCAGCCAGTCCCAGGACTACACAGATACGCAGTATTTT. This codes for CASSQSQDYTDTQYF.

This clonotype was seen repeatedly, ten times or more. The genes are TRBV7-9 and TRBJ2-1; tentative D call: TRBD2 (6 bases). Trimming removed 5 bases at V and 6 bases at J, with 17 bases between. The germline CDR1 and CDR2 sequences are SEHNR and FQNEAQ (reference sequence). CDR3 size: 15 residues. CDR3 region: CASSPRWGVSNEQFF. DNA of the CDR3: TGTGCCAGCAGCCCTAGGTGGGGGGTTTCCAATGAGCAGTTCTTC.

This chain uses TRBV20-1 with TRBJ2-5; TRBD2 matches at 11 bases. The CDR3 loop spans 15 amino acids. V lost 3 bases to trimming and J lost 5 bases; unmatched junction nucleotides: 8. Looked up from germline, CDR1 is DFQATT and CDR2 is SNEGSKA (reference sequence). The CDR3 DNA is TGCAGTGCTAGTCCACTAGCGGGAGTCAGGGAGACCCAGTACTTC. Translating gives CSASPLAGVRETQYF.

Ten or more counts support this clonotype. This chain links TRBV7-9 with TRBJ2-3; no clear D. Trimming stripped 3 bases from V and 2 bases from J, with 15 bases between. CDR1 SEHNR and CDR2 FQNEAQ come from the germline V gene (reference sequence). The CDR3 consists of 16 residues. The CDR3 loop reads CASSLAGAVYTDTQYF. CDR3 nucleotide sequence: TGTGCCAGCAGCTTGGCCGGAGCCGTTTACACAGATACGCAGTATTTT. The entire variable domain, with the rest obtained from reference TRBV7-9 and TRBJ2-3, is as follows: DTGVSQNPRHKITKRGQNVTFRCDPISEHNRLYWYRQTLGQGPEFLTYFQNEAQLEKSRLLSDRFSAERPKGSFSTLEIQRTEQGDSAMYLCASSLAGAVYTDTQYFGPGTRLTVL.

The rearrangement links TRBV5-5 to TRBJ2-1, with D uncertain. The CDR3 runs 12 residues. Trimming took off 4 bases at V and 9 bases at J, with 11 bases between the two ends. Germline lookup yields CDR1 SGHKS and CDR2 YYEKEE (reference sequence). CDR3 nucleotides: TGTGCCAGCAGCCCCCGCATGCGTGAGCAGTTCTTC. This gives the protein CASSPRMREQFF. The full variable domain, rest sourced from reference TRBV5-5 and TRBJ2-1, is DAGVTQSPTHLIKTRGQQVTLRCSPISGHKSVSWYQQVLGQGPQFIFQYYEKEERGRGNFPDRFSARQFPNYSSELNVNALLLGDSALYLCASSPRMREQFFGPGTRLTVL.

This clonotype was counted many times. V is TRBV7-2 and J is TRBJ2-7; the D gene is possibly TRBD2 (5 bases). The V and J ends lost 1 base and 4 bases respectively, with 17 bases between them. The germline V gene encodes CDR1 SGHTA and CDR2 FQGNSA. This CDR3 comprises 16 residues. This chain's CDR3 is CASSLGTPGLGYEQYF. The CDR3 coding sequence is TGTGCCAGCAGCTTAGGAACACCCGGACTTGGATACGAGCAGTACTTC.

This chain uses TRBV18 with TRBJ1-1; TRBD1 might be the D (6 bases). The CDR3 has 15 amino acids. Trimming left V 1 base short and J 6 bases short, with 15 bases between. Germline CDR1 and CDR2: KGHSH and LQKENI. CDR3 in amino acids: CASSPQGGLSPEAFF. In nucleotides, the CDR3 is TGTGCCAGCTCACCACAGGGGGGTCTCTCCCCTGAAGCTTTCTTT.

This clonotype was seen a handful of times. The rearrangement joins TRBV27 to TRBJ2-7; D is possibly TRBD2 (6 bases). Germline V CDR1 and CDR2: MNHEY, SMNVEV (reference sequence). CDR3 length equals 12 residues. The V and J ends lost 8 bases and 2 bases respectively, with 10 bases between them. The CDR3 loop reads CASGTSTYEQYF. CDR3 nucleotides: TGTGCCAGCGGGACTTCTACCTACGAGCAGTACTTC.

Ten or more counts support this clonotype. The chain links TRBV7-3 to TRBJ2-1, with D maybe TRBD1 (5 bases). The V end was cut by 8 bases, the J end by 0 bases, with 11 bases between. Germline V gene lookup returns CDR1 SGHTA and CDR2 FQGTGA. The length of the CDR3 is 14 residues. CDR3 amino acids: CASGVGASYNEQFF. The DNA for the CDR3 is TGTGCCAGCGGAGTAGGGGCCTCCTACAATGAGCAGTTCTTC.